Presented here are 9 T cell receptor beta chains from one specimen sequenced in a study of CXCR3-negative and CXCR3-positive naive CD8 T cells. General study points: The TRB CDR3s that CXCR3-positive naive cells carried were more hydrophobic than those of CXCR3-negative naive cells.

No cognate antigen is known for these TCRs. The libraries of TRB cDNA were constructed through 5' RACE using UMI labels. TCRdb reanalyzed the 5' RACE reads, giving one entry per CDR3 protein sequence and no DNA. The sample totals about 150,000 distinct CDR3 sequences. Source material: naive CXCR3+ CD8+ T cells from blood. Subset denoted: CD45RO-CCR7+CD27+CD95- naive CD8+ T cells expressing CXCR3 (TNR3+). These receptors came from a human donor in good health. Some clones in this sample may be carry-over from other donors' samples.

J is TRBJ2-1 and V is TRBV28. The CDR3 is 12 amino acids. Per germline, CDR1 MDHEN and CDR2 SYDVKM. CDR3 amino acids: CASSFRNNEQFF.

The chain recombines TRBV28 with TRBJ1-1. Germline lookup yields CDR1 MDHEN and CDR2 SYDVKM. This CDR3 spans 11 amino acids. The CDR3 spells CASSLYSEAFF.

The CDR3 spells CASKRGDTGELFF. This sequence joins TRBV6-2 or TRBV6-3 and TRBJ2-2; there is no DNA to check the TCRdb D call of TRBD1. The CDR3 contains 13 residues. Germline V lookup: CDR1 MNHEY, CDR2 SVGEGT.

The genes are TRBV29-1 and TRBJ2-3; TCRdb indicates TRBD2, and absent DNA this call remains unverified. The CDR3 sequence is 14 residues long. Germline V gene sequence: CDR1 SQVTM, CDR2 ANQGSEA. This chain's CDR3 is CSSGVAGEADTQYF.

The chain couples TRBV28 to TRBJ2-5. The CDR3 spans 16 residues. Germline V CDR1 and CDR2: MDHEN, SYDVKM. CDR3 loop: CASSWSAGNSQETQYF.

V is TRBV29-1 and J is TRBJ2-3; TCRdb's D call, TRBD1, is unchecked because there is no DNA. CDR3 length equals 13 residues. Germline CDR1 reads SQVTM; CDR2 reads ANQGSEA. The CDR3 reads CSVGDRSSDTQYF.

The chain has TRBV20-1 and TRBJ2-7; TCRdb selects TRBD2, and the lack of DNA leaves this call unchecked. This CDR3 is 15 amino acids long. Germline V gives CDR1 DFQATT, CDR2 SNEGSKA (reference sequence). The CDR3 here is CSALYSGGANYEQYF.

The V gene is TRBV12-3 or TRBV12-4, the J gene TRBJ2-5. The CDR3 spans 16 residues. CDR3 residues: CASSSWVASRQETQYF.

This chain connects TRBV20-1 to TRBJ2-7; TCRdb's D gene call, TRBD1, goes unchecked for lack of DNA. The CDR3 totals 12 residues. Germline values: CDR1 DFQATT, CDR2 SNEGSKA (reference sequence). CDR3 sequence: CSASGTGSEQYF.